One sample yielded the 27 T cell receptor beta chains listed below, sequenced in a study of radiation and T cells in renal cell carcinoma. Described time point: blood 4 weeks post-SBRT, at nephrectomy. Treatment denoted: 15 Gy SBRT to primary tumor, nephrectomy 4 weeks later. Data came from immunoSEQ multiplex PCR; TCRdb stores just in-frame clones and leaves some out. The sample consists of tens of thousands of clones, approximately 87% of them appearing once. Material: blood, obtained from a patient whose treatment included radiotherapy and nephrectomy. The receptors were gathered from a woman aged 55 to 70 with renal cell carcinoma.

The chain links TRBV4-2 to TRBJ2-7; tentative D call: TRBD1 (7 bases). The CDR3 is 16 amino acids. The germline gives CDR1 LGHNA, CDR2 YNFKEQ. Trimming cost V 0 bases and J 1 base, with 13 bases left between them. The CDR3 DNA reads TGTGCCAGCAGCCAAGATCGGGGGACAGCTTCCTACGAGCAGTACTTC. It encodes CASSQDRGTASYEQYF.

The chain combines TRBV19 with TRBJ1-1; 8 positions agree with TRBD1. This CDR3 contains 15 residues. The J segment lost 4 bases and the V segment lost 5 bases, leaving 9 bases of the junction unmatched. Germline lookup yields CDR1 LNHDA and CDR2 SQIVND (reference sequence). The CDR3 bases are TGTGCCAGTAGTCCCCGACAGGGGAGAGGCACTGAAGCTTTCTTT. This gives the protein CASSPRQGRGTEAFF.

V usage is TRBV7-2 and J usage is TRBJ2-5, with 7 bases that match TRBD2. J was trimmed by 1 base and V by 3 bases; bases with no gene match: 5. From germline, CDR1 is SGHTA and CDR2 FQGNSA. The CDR3 loop spans 15 amino acids. CDR3 loop: CASSLGGRTQETQYF. Here the CDR3 DNA reads TGTGCCAGCAGCTTGGGCGGGAGAACCCAAGAGACCCAGTACTTC.

The table lists this clone with a few counts. The V gene is TRBV9, the J gene TRBJ1-1; unclear D gene. Trimming removed 4 bases at V and 0 bases at J, with 13 bases between. Germline V gives CDR1 SGDLS, CDR2 YYNGEE. The CDR3 extends over 15 amino acids. The CDR3 here is CASSLGGQLNTEAFF. CDR3 coding DNA: TGTGCCAGCAGCTTAGGCGGGCAGCTGAACACTGAAGCTTTCTTT.

The V gene is TRBV27, the J gene TRBJ2-7; D remains ambiguous. The CDR3 has 14 residues. Deletions cut 0 bases from V and 2 bases from J, with 8 bases between. Looked up from germline, CDR1 is MNHEY and CDR2 is SMNVEV (reference sequence). This CDR3 reads CASSLSSLPYEQYF. As DNA, the CDR3 is TGTGCCAGCAGTTTATCTAGCCTCCCCTACGAGCAGTACTTC.

CDR3 in DNA: TGTGCCAGCAGCTTGCCTAGCGGGGGGGCCGGGGAGCTGTTTTTT. Encoded protein: CASSLPSGGAGELFF. The V call is TRBV7-6, the J call TRBJ2-2; 12 bases agree with TRBD2. J lost 6 bases, V lost 3 bases, and 2 bases had no gene match. Germline V gene data show CDR1 as SGHVS and CDR2 as FNYEAQ. This CDR3 contains 15 residues.

This chain uses TRBV4-1 with TRBJ1-2; 7 nucleotides agree with TRBD1. The CDR3 runs to 14 residues. The germline V gene has CDR1 MGHRA and CDR2 YSYEKL. V lost 3 bases and J lost 2; bases outside the gene matches: 3. The CDR3 DNA is TGCGCCAGCAGCCACCCGGACAGGAACTATGGCTACACCTTC. Protein product: CASSHPDRNYGYTF.

This chain uses TRBV29-1 with TRBJ2-5; TRBD1 agrees at 9 bases. CDR3 size: 11 residues. The trim removed 4 bases at V and 14 bases at J, leaving 8 bases unmatched. Germline V gene sequence: CDR1 SQVTM, CDR2 ANQGSEA. CDR3 DNA: TGCAGCGTTGGGCAGGGGGACAGGGTATACTTC. Protein sequence: CSVGQGDRVYF. Based on the CDR3 plus reference TRBV29-1 and TRBJ2-5, the full variable domain is SAVISQKPSRDICQRGTSLTIQCQVDSQVTMMFWYRQQPGQSLTLIATANQGSEATYESGFVIDKFPISRPNLTFSTLTVSNMSPEDSSIYLCSVGQGDRVYFGPGTRLLVL.

There are a few counts of this clone. The rearrangement links TRBV29-1 to TRBJ1-1; TRBD1 is a possible D gene (5 bases). The germline gives CDR1 SQVTM, CDR2 ANQGSEA. The V and J ends lost 1 base and 8 bases respectively, with 11 bases between them. The CDR3 totals 12 residues. The CDR3 DNA follows: TGCAGCGTTGAAGCTCAGGGCCTCGAAGCTTTCTTT. Encoded protein: CSVEAQGLEAFF.

The chain uses TRBV9 and TRBJ2-5; D uncertain. This CDR3 contains 15 residues. The germline V and J ends were trimmed by 0 bases and 3 bases, with 12 bases remaining between them. The germline V gene encodes CDR1 SGDLS and CDR2 YYNGEE. The CDR3 sequence: CASSVAPTKKETQYF. In DNA form, the CDR3 reads TGTGCCAGCAGCGTAGCTCCAACTAAAAAAGAGACCCAGTACTTC. The complete variable domain, with remaining parts taken from reference TRBV9 and TRBJ2-5, reads DSGVTQTPKHLITATGQRVTLRCSPRSGDLSVYWYQQSLDQGLQFLIQYYNGEERAKGNILERFSAQQFPDLHSELNLSSLELGDSALYFCASSVAPTKKETQYFGPGTRLLVL.

The chain recombines TRBV2 with TRBJ1-6, with D unclear. V lost 8 bases and J lost 7, with 12 bases in between. The CDR3 has 13 residues. In germline, CDR1 is SNHLY, CDR2 FYNNEI. Here the CDR3 DNA reads TGTGCCAGCCGGGAAGGGCGGAATTCACCCCTCCACTTT. Translation gives CASREGRNSPLHF. The full variable domain, its missing parts supplied by reference TRBV2 and TRBJ1-6, is EPEVTQTPSHQVTQMGQEVILRCVPISNHLYFYWYRQILGQKVEFLVSFYNNEISEKSEIFDDQFSVERPDGSNFTLKIRSTKLEDSAMYFCASREGRNSPLHFGNGTRLTVT.

The gene calls are TRBV28 and TRBJ1-1; 9 bases map to TRBD1. The CDR3 consists of 15 residues. Trimming cost V 5 bases and J 0 bases; bases outside gene matches: 4. Germline lookup yields CDR1 MDHEN and CDR2 SYDVKM. The chain's CDR3 is CASSVGQGMNTEAFF. The CDR3 DNA reads TGTGCCAGCAGTGTCGGACAGGGGATGAACACTGAAGCTTTCTTT.

V and J are TRBV28 and TRBJ1-2, with 7 bases aligning to TRBD1. CDR1 is MDHEN and CDR2 is SYDVKM in the germline V gene. J lost 14 bases, V lost 3 bases, and 18 bases had no gene match. The CDR3 has 15 residues. DNA for the CDR3: TGTGCCAGCAGTTTCTCTCTTTTACGGGACAGCCGTCGGACCTTC. Protein sequence: CASSFSLLRDSRRTF.

The CDR3 is CASSWTGGSRTGELFF. DNA for the CDR3: TGTGCCAGCAGCTGGACAGGGGGTAGTAGGACCGGGGAGCTGTTTTTT. The chain couples TRBV7-9 to TRBJ2-2; 10 positions agree with TRBD1. Looked up from germline, CDR1 is SEHNR and CDR2 is FQNEAQ (reference sequence). The CDR3 is made up of 16 amino acids. The V gene end was trimmed by 4 bases and the J gene end by 5 bases; junction bases not matched to a gene: 7.

The chain is built from TRBV2 and TRBJ1-2; the match to TRBD1 covers 7 bases. The CDR3 has 15 residues. Germline values: CDR1 SNHLY, CDR2 FYNNEI. The ends lost 6 bases at V and 0 bases at J; junction bases unmatched: 7. CDR3 loop: CASSFRQGPNYGYTF. The DNA of the CDR3 is TGTGCCAGCAGCTTCAGACAGGGCCCTAACTATGGCTACACCTTC.

This clone was detected once. V usage is TRBV6-6 and J usage is TRBJ1-2; no definite D call. The CDR3 covers 15 residues. V lost 0 bases, J lost 2 bases, and 10 bases lay in between. Germline V gives CDR1 MNHNY, CDR2 SVGAGI (reference sequence). Here the CDR3 reads CASSYSTDWNYGYTF. The CDR3, as DNA: TGTGCCAGCAGTTACTCGACGGATTGGAACTATGGCTACACCTTC.

This clone has a single count. CDR3 region: CASSVAGRQGDEQYF. CDR3 coding DNA: TGTGCCAGCAGCGTAGCGGGACGACAAGGGGACGAGCAGTACTTC. This chain uses TRBV9 with TRBJ2-7; D is tentatively TRBD1 or TRBD2 (5 bases each). Trimming removed 0 bases from V and 5 bases from J, with 15 bases in between. Per germline, CDR1 SGDLS and CDR2 YYNGEE. There are 15 residues in the CDR3.

This clone was seen a few times. The DNA for the CDR3 is TGTGCCAGCCACCCCGGGGGGGGAATACGATCACCCCTCCACTTT. Protein product: CASHPGGGIRSPLHF. The J gene is TRBJ1-6, the V gene TRBV7-9, with a weak D call TRBD1 (5 bases). The CDR3 is 15 amino acids. The V and J ends lost 8 bases and 10 bases respectively, with 21 bases between them. The germline V gene encodes CDR1 SEHNR and CDR2 FQNEAQ (reference sequence). Using reference TRBV7-9 and TRBJ1-6 for the parts outside the CDR3, the full variable domain is DTGVSQNPRHKITKRGQNVTFRCDPISEHNRLYWYRQTLGQGPEFLTYFQNEAQLEKSRLLSDRFSAERPKGSFSTLEIQRTEQGDSAMYLCASHPGGGIRSPLHFGNGTRLTVT.

The genes are TRBV9 and TRBJ1-2, with 10 bases that match TRBD1. This CDR3 has 14 residues. The J segment lost 4 bases and the V segment lost 3 bases, leaving 3 bases of the junction unmatched. Germline CDR1 and CDR2: SGDLS and YYNGEE. The DNA of the CDR3 is TGTGCCAGCAGCGGGGGACAGGGGAGCTATGGCTACACCTTC. Its translation is CASSGGQGSYGYTF.

J is TRBJ2-1 and V is TRBV4-1; the match to TRBD1 covers 8 bases. After removal of 4 bases from V and 8 bases from J, the junction contained 4 bases not matched to a gene. The V gene's germline CDR1 is MGHRA and CDR2 YSYEKL. The CDR3 is 13 amino acids. CDR3 amino acids: CASSLQGAYEQFF. The DNA for the CDR3 is TGCGCCAGCAGCCTGCAGGGGGCCTATGAGCAGTTCTTC.

The V call is TRBV5-1, the J call TRBJ2-5, with a tentative D call TRBD2 (7 bases). In germline, CDR1 is SGHRS, CDR2 YFSETQ. Trimming cost V 4 bases and J 2 bases, with 15 bases left between them. This CDR3 is 15 amino acids long. CDR3 sequence (DNA): TGCGCCAGCAGCGCCCGGGGGGCCAAACAAGAGACCCAGTACTTC. The encoded protein is CASSARGAKQETQYF.

This sequence joins TRBV5-5 and TRBJ2-5; perhaps TRBD2 as D (6 bases). Germline-derived CDR1 and CDR2 are SGHKS and YYEKEE (reference sequence). The V end lost 3 bases, the J end lost 0 bases, and 6 bases lay between the germline ends. The CDR3 runs 13 residues. The CDR3 is CASSWGDQETQYF. As DNA, the CDR3 is TGTGCCAGCAGCTGGGGGGACCAAGAGACCCAGTACTTC.

The gene calls are TRBV9 and TRBJ2-1; possible D gene TRBD1, 6 bases. Looked up from germline, CDR1 is SGDLS and CDR2 is YYNGEE. With 4 bases removed from V and 10 bases from J, the gap between germline ends came to 15 bases. The CDR3 has 13 amino acids. The chain's CDR3 is CASSLQQGIEQFF. DNA for the CDR3: TGTGCCAGCAGCCTACAACAGGGAATCGAGCAGTTCTTC.

J is TRBJ2-7 and V is TRBV7-8, with unresolved D. The CDR3 runs to 11 residues. From germline, CDR1 is SGHVS and CDR2 FQNEAQ. The V and J ends lost 5 bases and 0 bases respectively, with 2 bases between them. CDR3 region: CASSASYEQYF. CDR3 DNA sequence: TGTGCCAGCAGCGCCTCCTACGAGCAGTACTTC.

The V and J genes are TRBV5-1 and TRBJ2-5, with D maybe TRBD1 (7 bases). The CDR3 length is 16 residues. The V gene's germline CDR1 is SGHRS and CDR2 YFSETQ. V was cut by 4 bases and J by 2 bases, with 18 bases left in between. The chain's CDR3 is CASSLRGEGRQETQYF. The CDR3 bases are TGCGCCAGCAGCCTCAGGGGGGAAGGGAGGCAAGAGACCCAGTACTTC.

The rearrangement joins TRBV4-2 to TRBJ1-3; perhaps TRBD1 as D (6 bases). The germline V gene has CDR1 LGHNA and CDR2 YNFKEQ. The CDR3 is made up of 19 amino acids. V lost 3 bases and J lost 0, with 21 bases in between. CDR3 nucleotide sequence: TGTGCCAGCAGCCATCCTATCTTACAGGGCTCAAGCTCTGGAAACACCATATATTTT. Protein sequence: CASSHPILQGSSSGNTIYF.

This clone was detected once. The J gene is TRBJ1-3, the V gene TRBV11-3; D unclear. The ends were cut back, 1 base at V and 0 bases at J, with 7 bases in the middle. Germline V gene lookup returns CDR1 SGHNT and CDR2 YENEEA. The CDR3 has 15 residues. The CDR3 spells CASSLGGYSGNTIYF. The CDR3 DNA is TGTGCCAGCAGCTTAGGAGGGTACTCTGGAAACACCATATATTTT.